Listed below are T cell receptor beta chains from one sample, sequenced in a study of T-cell reconstitution after alpha-beta-depleted transplantation in children. TCRdb used MiXCR to reprocess the PCR reads, holding one entry per CDR3 protein. The sample shows hundreds of thousands of distinct CDR3 sequences, 16% of them seen only once. The starting material was PBMCs, mostly from graft donor cells, obtained 360 days after TCRalphabeta/CD19-depleted stem cell transplant. Receptors originate from a male patient between 5 and 17 years old who had a stem cell transplant for acute lymphoblastic leukemia, so the T cells may come from the graft donor. The CDR3 runs from the conserved cysteine through the conserved F or W. Each record gives: CDR3 DNA, CDR3 protein, CDR3 length, J gene, clone size, D gene, V gene. D genes are given only for firm matches. The size field is filled for only some rows; it gives once, few, many or a size class.

TGCGCCAGCAGCCAGGAGGACAGGGGATACGGTGAGCAGTTCTTC,CASSQEDRGYGEQFF,15,TRBJ2-1,few,TRBD1,TRBV4-1
TGCGCCAGCAACCCGTACGGGGCCCCTACCTACGAGCAGTACTTC,CASNPYGAPTYEQYF,15,TRBJ2-7,.,.,TRBV5-1
TGTGCCAGCAGTCAGACTAGCACCGGGGAGCTGTTTTTT,CASSQTSTGELFF,13,TRBJ2-2,.,.,TRBV7-3
TGTGCCAGCGGGGGACTAAACAAAAACATTCAGTACTTC,CASGGLNKNIQYF,13,TRBJ2-4,.,TRBD2,TRBV9
TGTGCCAGCAGCGCCCACAGGGGGCCCTCAACTAATGAAAAACTGTTTTTT,CASSAHRGPSTNEKLFF,17,TRBJ1-4,.,TRBD1,TRBV7-2
TGTGCCACGCGGGACCCCAATCAGCCCCAGCATTTT,CATRDPNQPQHF,12,TRBJ1-5,.,.,TRBV6-1
TGTGCCAGCAGCTCGGGACTAGGTCCCTACGAGCAGTACTTC,CASSSGLGPYEQYF,14,TRBJ2-7,few,TRBD2,TRBV7-3
TGCGCCAGCAGCTTGGGACCGGACCCAGGGTCAGAGACCCAGTACTTC,CASSLGPDPGSETQYF,16,TRBJ2-5,.,.,TRBV5-1
TGTGCCAGCAGCTTACACCCTCGGACAGTCACCTACGAGCAGTACTTC,CASSLHPRTVTYEQYF,16,TRBJ2-7,many,.,TRBV11-2
TGTGCCAGCTCACCTGCCGGGCAGCTTTTGGGGGTTATGAACACTGAAGCTTTCTTT,CASSPAGQLLGVMNTEAFF,19,TRBJ1-1,.,.,TRBV18
TGCGCCAGCAGCTTCCGACACCCGGACACAGATACGCAGTATTTT,CASSFRHPDTDTQYF,15,TRBJ2-3,few,.,TRBV5-1
TGTGCCACCAGCAGAGTTCGCCAAGAGACCCAGTACTTC,CATSRVRQETQYF,13,TRBJ2-5,few,.,TRBV15
TGTGCCAGCAGTTTCGGCGCGGCAGCAGCCTATACGCAGTATTTT,CASSFGAAAAYTQYF,15,TRBJ2-3,.,.,TRBV27
TGTGCCATCGGGCAGGGAAAAGGTTCACCCCTCCACTTT,CAIGQGKGSPLHF,13,TRBJ1-6,many,.,TRBV10-3
TGTGCCAGCAGCTCCCCGGGCTCCCCCGGGGAGCTGTTTTTT,CASSSPGSPGELFF,14,TRBJ2-2,.,.,TRBV12-3/TRBV12-4
TGCGCCAGCAGTCAACTCCTGGGGTTCCACTACGAGCAGTACTTC,CASSQLLGFHYEQYF,15,TRBJ2-7,.,.,TRBV23-1
TGTGCCAGCAAAGACTGGCGGGAGCAGTTCTTC,CASKDWREQFF,11,TRBJ2-1,.,.,TRBV6-5
TGTGCCAGCAGTTTCCCGGGACGGAGTAACTATGGCTACACCTTC,CASSFPGRSNYGYTF,15,TRBJ1-2,.,.,TRBV12-3/TRBV12-4
TGCGCCAGCAGCCAGACAGAAGAGACCCAGTACTTC,CASSQTEETQYF,12,TRBJ2-5,few,.,TRBV4-1
TGCAGTGCCACCCTAGGGGGCTCCTACAATGAGCAGTTCTTC,CSATLGGSYNEQFF,14,TRBJ2-1,.,.,TRBV20-1
TGTGCCAGCAGCTTGGCCGTCCACTATGGCTACACCTTC,CASSLAVHYGYTF,13,TRBJ1-2,.,.,TRBV7-9
TGCAGCGTTGAAGTTGGAGGGGGGACCCAGTACTTC,CSVEVGGGTQYF,12,TRBJ2-5,.,.,TRBV29-1
TGCAGCGTTCTGACGGGGCATAGCAATCAGCCCCAGCATTTT,CSVLTGHSNQPQHF,14,TRBJ1-5,.,.,TRBV29-1
TGTGCCACCAGCGGATGGCTAGTGTCAGGGTCCATGAGCAATCAGCCCCAGCATTTT,CATSGWLVSGSMSNQPQHF,19,TRBJ1-5,few,.,TRBV15
TGCAGCGTTGAGACTTGGGGACAGGGATCTCTAGGGCAGTACTTC,CSVETWGQGSLGQYF,15,TRBJ2-7,few,TRBD1,TRBV29-1
TGTGCCAGCAGCGTCCGGGCTACCAATTCACCCCTCCACTTT,CASSVRATNSPLHF,14,TRBJ1-6,.,.,TRBV7-2
TGCGCCAGCAGCCAAGATTCTGCGCTAGCGGGAAGGAATGAGCAGTTCTTC,CASSQDSALAGRNEQFF,17,TRBJ2-1,many,TRBD2,TRBV4-1
TGTGCCAGCACCTTCGGACAGTTTTATGGCTACACCTTC,CASTFGQFYGYTF,13,TRBJ1-2,few,.,TRBV5-6
TGCAGTGCTAGAAAGACAGCAGTGTCCGGGGAGCTGTTTTTT,CSARKTAVSGELFF,14,TRBJ2-2,.,.,TRBV20-1
TGTGCCAGTAAGTCGAGGGCTAGCGAGACATGGTCCTACAATGAGCAGTTCTTC,CASKSRASETWSYNEQFF,18,TRBJ2-1,.,.,TRBV19
TGTGCCAGCAGCTACGGACAGCTACCCGCGAACACCGGGGAGCTGTTTTTT,CASSYGQLPANTGELFF,17,TRBJ2-2,few,.,TRBV7-9
TGTGCCAGCAGCCCTAGACTCCTAGCGGGAGAGGTAGGAGATACGCAGTATTTT,CASSPRLLAGEVGDTQYF,18,TRBJ2-3,.,TRBD2,TRBV11-2
TGTGCCAGCTCTGGACTAGCGGGAGGAAGGTCTTACGAGCAGTACTTC,CASSGLAGGRSYEQYF,16,TRBJ2-7,.,TRBD2,TRBV7-2
TGCGCCAGCAGCCGGAGCTTGGGGGAGCTGTTTTTT,CASSRSLGELFF,12,TRBJ2-2,few,.,TRBV4-1
TGTGCCAGCAGCCCCGCGCTGGGACGGCCCCAAGAGACCCAGTACTTC,CASSPALGRPQETQYF,16,TRBJ2-5,.,.,TRBV12-3/TRBV12-4
TGTGCCAGCAGGCGCTCCTACGAGCAGTACTTC,CASRRSYEQYF,11,TRBJ2-7,few,.,TRBV12-3/TRBV12-4
TGTGCCAGCAGCCAAGATGAGGGTCTAGTTCCCTACGAGCAGTACTTC,CASSQDEGLVPYEQYF,16,TRBJ2-7,.,.,TRBV4-2
TGTGCCAGCAGTTCGGGACAGGGCCTCTACAATGAGCAGTTCTTC,CASSSGQGLYNEQFF,15,TRBJ2-1,few,TRBD1,TRBV12-3/TRBV12-4
TGCGCCAGCAGCCAAGACCTGCAAGAAGTAGCCTACGAGCAGTACTTC,CASSQDLQEVAYEQYF,16,TRBJ2-7,.,.,TRBV4-1
TGTGCCAGCAGCTTAATCCCCGGGACTAGCGGGAAGGGGGGCACAGATACGCAGTATTTT,CASSLIPGTSGKGGTDTQYF,20,TRBJ2-3,.,TRBD2,TRBV7-3